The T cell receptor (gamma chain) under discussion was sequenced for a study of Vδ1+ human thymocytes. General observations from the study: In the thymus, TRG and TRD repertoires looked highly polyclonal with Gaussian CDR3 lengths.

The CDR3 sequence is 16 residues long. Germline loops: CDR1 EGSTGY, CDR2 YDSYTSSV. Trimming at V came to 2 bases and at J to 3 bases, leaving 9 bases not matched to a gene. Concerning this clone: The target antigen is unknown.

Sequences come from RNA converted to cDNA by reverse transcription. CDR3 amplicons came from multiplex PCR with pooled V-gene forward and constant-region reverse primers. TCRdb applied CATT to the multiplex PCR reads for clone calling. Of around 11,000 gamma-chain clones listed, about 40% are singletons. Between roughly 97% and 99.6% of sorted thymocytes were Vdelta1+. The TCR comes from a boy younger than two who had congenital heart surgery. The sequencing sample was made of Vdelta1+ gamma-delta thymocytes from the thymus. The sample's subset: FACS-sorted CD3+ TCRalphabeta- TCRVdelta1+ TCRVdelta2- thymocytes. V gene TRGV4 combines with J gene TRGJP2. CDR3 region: CATWDEGCCSDWIKTF. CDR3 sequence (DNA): TGTGCCACCTGGGATGAGGGGTGTTGTAGTGATTGGATCAAGACGTTT.